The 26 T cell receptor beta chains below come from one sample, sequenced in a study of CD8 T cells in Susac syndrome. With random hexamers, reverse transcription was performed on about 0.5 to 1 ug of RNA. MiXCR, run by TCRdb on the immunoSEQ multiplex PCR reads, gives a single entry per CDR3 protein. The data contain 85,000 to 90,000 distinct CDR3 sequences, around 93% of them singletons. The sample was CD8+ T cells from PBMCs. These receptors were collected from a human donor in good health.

In DNA form, the CDR3 reads TGTGCTAGTGGGTCAAAGGGACAGAGTGGACTAGCGAGGAACACCGGGGAGCTGTTTTTT. Translated, it gives CASGSKGQSGLARNTGELFF. The genes are TRBV12-5 and TRBJ2-2; 9 nucleotides agree with TRBD2. The V gene end was trimmed by 6 bases and the J gene end by 1 base; junction bases not matched to a gene: 18. CDR3 size: 20 residues. Germline loops: CDR1 LGHNT, CDR2 FRNRAP.

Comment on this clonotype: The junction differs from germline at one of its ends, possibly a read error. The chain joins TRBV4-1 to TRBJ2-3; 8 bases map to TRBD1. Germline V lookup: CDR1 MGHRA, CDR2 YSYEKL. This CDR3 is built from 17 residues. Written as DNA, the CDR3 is TGCGCCAGCAGCCGGGCCGAGACAGGGGTGGGCACAGATATGCAGTATTTT. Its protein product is CASSRAETGVGTDMQYF.

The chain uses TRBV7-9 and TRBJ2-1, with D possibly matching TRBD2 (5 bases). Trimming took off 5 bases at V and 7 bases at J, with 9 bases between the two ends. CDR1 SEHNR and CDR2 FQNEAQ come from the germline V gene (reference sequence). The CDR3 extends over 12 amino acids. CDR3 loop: CASSNSGNEQFF. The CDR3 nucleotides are TGTGCCAGCAGCAACAGCGGAAATGAGCAGTTCTTC.

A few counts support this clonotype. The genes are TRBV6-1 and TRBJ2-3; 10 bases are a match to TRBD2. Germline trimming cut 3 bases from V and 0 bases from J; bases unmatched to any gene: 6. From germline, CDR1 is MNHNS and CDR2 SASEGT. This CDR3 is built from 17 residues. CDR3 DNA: TGTGCCAGCAGTGATGGGCCTAGCGGGGGCAGCACAGATACGCAGTATTTT. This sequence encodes CASSDGPSGGSTDTQYF.

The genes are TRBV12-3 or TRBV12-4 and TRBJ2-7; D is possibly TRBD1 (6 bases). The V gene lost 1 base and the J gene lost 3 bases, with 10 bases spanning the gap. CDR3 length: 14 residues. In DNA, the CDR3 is TGTGCCAGCAGTTTAGACACAGGGCACTACGAGCAGTACTTC. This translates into CASSLDTGHYEQYF.

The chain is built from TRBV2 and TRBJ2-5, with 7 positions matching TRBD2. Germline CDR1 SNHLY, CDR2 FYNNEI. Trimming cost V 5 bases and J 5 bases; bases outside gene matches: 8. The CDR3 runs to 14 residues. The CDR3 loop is CASSPSTSKETQYF. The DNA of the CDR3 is TGTGCCAGCAGTCCCTCGACTAGCAAGGAGACCCAGTACTTC.

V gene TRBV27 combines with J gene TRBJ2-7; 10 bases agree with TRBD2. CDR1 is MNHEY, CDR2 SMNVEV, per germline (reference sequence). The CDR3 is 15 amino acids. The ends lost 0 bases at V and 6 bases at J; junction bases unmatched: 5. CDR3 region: CASSLSRLAGGEQYF. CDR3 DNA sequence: TGTGCCAGCAGTTTATCCAGACTAGCGGGTGGCGAGCAGTACTTC.

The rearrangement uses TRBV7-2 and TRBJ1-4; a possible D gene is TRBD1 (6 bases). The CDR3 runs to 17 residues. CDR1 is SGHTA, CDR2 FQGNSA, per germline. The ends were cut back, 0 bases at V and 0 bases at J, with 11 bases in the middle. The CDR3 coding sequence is TGTGCCAGCAGCTTAGCGGACAGACGACCAACTAATGAAAAACTGTTTTTT. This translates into CASSLADRRPTNEKLFF. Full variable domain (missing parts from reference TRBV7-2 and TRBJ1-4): GAGVSQSPSNKVTEKGKDVELRCDPISGHTALYWYRQSLGQGLEFLIYFQGNSAPDKSGLPSDRFSAERTGGSVSTLTIQRTQQEDSAVYLCASSLADRRPTNEKLFFGSGTQLSVL.

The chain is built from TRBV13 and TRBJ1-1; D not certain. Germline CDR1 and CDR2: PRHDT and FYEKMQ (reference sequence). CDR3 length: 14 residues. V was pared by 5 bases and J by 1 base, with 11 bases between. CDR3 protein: CASSPGRGNTEAFF. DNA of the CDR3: TGTGCCAGCAGCCCAGGACGGGGGAACACTGAAGCTTTCTTT.

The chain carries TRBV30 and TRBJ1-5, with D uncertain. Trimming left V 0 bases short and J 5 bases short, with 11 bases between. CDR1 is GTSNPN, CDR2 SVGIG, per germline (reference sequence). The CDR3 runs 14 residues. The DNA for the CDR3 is TGTGCCTGGAGTGTAGGAGGATTACATCAGCCCCAGCATTTT. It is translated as CAWSVGGLHQPQHF. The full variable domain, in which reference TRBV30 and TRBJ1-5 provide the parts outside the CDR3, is SQTIHQWPATLVQPVGSPLSLECTVEGTSNPNLYWYRQAAGRGLQLLFYSVGIGQISSEVPQNLSASRPQDRQFILSSKKLLLSDSGFYLCAWSVGGLHQPQHFGDGTRLSIL.

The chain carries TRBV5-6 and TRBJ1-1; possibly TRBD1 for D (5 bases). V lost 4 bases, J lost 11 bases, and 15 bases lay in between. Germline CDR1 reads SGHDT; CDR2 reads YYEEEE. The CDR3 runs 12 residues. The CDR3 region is CASSPGRDPAFF. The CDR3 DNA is TGTGCCAGCAGCCCGGGGAGGGACCCCGCTTTCTTT.

CDR3 amino acids: CASGLVLGGSRTGELFF. The CDR3 DNA follows: TGTGCTAGTGGTTTGGTACTAGGAGGGTCTCGGACCGGGGAGCTGTTTTTT. The chain uses TRBV12-5 and TRBJ2-2; TRBD2 might be the D (6 bases). Germline CDR1 is LGHNT and CDR2 is FRNRAP. V lost 0 bases and J lost 5, with 16 bases in between. The CDR3 consists of 17 residues.

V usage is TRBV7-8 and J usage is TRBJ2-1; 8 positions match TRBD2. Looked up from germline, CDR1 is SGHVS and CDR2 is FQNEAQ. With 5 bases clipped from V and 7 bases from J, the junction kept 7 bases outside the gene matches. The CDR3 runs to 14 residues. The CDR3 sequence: CASSKRGGLNEQFF. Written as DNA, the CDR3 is TGTGCCAGCAGCAAGCGCGGGGGGTTGAATGAGCAGTTCTTC.

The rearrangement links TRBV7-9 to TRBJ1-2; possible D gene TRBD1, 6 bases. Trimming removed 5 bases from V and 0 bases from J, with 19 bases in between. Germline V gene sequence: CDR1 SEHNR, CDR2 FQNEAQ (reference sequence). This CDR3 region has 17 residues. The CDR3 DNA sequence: TGTGCCAGCAGCCCCGGTGGGGGGGCCCTCCCTAACTATGGCTACACCTTC. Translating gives CASSPGGGALPNYGYTF.

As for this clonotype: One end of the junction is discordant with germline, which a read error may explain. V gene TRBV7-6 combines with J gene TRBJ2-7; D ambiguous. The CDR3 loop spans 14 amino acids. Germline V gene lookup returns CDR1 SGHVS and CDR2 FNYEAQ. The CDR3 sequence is CAGSLGQPPYEQYF. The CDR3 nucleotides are TGTGCCGGCAGCTTAGGGCAGCCCCCGTACGAGCAGTACTTC.

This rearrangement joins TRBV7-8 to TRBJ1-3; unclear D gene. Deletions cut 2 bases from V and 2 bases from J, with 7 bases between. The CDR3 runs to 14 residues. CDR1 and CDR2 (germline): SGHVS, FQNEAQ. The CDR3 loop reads CASSLRGTGNTIYF. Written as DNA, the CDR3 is TGTGCCAGCAGCTTACGAGGGACTGGAAACACCATATATTTT.

The CDR3 protein is CASRGFAGSKQYF. Here the CDR3 DNA reads TGTGCCAGCAGAGGATTCGCAGGCTCCAAGCAGTACTTC. The chain carries TRBV7-6 and TRBJ2-7; D call uncertain. Germline CDR1 reads SGHVS; CDR2 reads FNYEAQ. V was shortened by 6 bases and J by 8 bases, with 17 bases between the two germline ends. This CDR3 is 13 amino acids long.

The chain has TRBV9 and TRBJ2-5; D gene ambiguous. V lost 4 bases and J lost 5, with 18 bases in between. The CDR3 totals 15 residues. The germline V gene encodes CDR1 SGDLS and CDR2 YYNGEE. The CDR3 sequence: CASSRRPVSRETQYF. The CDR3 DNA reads TGTGCCAGCAGCCGTCGGCCAGTGAGTCGTGAGACCCAGTACTTC.

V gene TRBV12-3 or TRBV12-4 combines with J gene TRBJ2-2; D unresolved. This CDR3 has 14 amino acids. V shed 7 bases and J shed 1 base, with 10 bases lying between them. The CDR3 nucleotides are TGTGCCAGCATAGGCGAAAAGAACACCGGGGAGCTGTTTTTT. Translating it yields CASIGEKNTGELFF.

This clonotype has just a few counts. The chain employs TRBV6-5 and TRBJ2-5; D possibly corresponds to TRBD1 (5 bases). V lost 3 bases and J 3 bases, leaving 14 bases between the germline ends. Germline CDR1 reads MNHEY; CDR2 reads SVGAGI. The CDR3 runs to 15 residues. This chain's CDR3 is CASSYTRAVKETQYF. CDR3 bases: TGTGCCAGCAGTTATACCAGGGCCGTCAAAGAGACCCAGTACTTC.

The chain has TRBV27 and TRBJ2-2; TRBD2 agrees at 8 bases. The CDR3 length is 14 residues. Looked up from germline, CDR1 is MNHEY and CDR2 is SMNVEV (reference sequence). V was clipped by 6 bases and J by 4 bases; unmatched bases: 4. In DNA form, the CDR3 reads TGTGCCAGCAGCCGGGGGGGCGGCACCGGGGAGCTGTTTTTT. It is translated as CASSRGGGTGELFF.

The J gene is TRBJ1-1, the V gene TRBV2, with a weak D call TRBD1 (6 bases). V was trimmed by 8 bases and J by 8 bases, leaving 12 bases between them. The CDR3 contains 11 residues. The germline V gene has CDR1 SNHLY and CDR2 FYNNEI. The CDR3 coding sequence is TGTGCCAGCGAGGGGGGTCGCGAAGCTTTCTTT. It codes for CASEGGREAFF. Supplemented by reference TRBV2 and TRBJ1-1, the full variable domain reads EPEVTQTPSHQVTQMGQEVILRCVPISNHLYFYWYRQILGQKVEFLVSFYNNEISEKSEIFDDQFSVERPDGSNFTLKIRSTKLEDSAMYFCASEGGREAFFGQGTRLTVV.

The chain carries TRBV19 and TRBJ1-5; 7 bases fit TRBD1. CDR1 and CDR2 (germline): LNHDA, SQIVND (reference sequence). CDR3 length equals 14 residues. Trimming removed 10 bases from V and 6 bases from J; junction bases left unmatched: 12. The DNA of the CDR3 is TGTGCCATCAAAGGGGAGGGGGCAGGTCAGCCCCAGCATTTT. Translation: CAIKGEGAGQPQHF.

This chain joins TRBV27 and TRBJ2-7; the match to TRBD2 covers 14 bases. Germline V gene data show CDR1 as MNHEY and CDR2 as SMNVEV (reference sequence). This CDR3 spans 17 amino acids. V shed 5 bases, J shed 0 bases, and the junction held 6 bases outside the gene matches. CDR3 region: CASSPGLAGVSSYEQYF. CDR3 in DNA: TGTGCCAGCAGTCCGGGACTAGCGGGGGTTAGCTCCTACGAGCAGTACTTC.

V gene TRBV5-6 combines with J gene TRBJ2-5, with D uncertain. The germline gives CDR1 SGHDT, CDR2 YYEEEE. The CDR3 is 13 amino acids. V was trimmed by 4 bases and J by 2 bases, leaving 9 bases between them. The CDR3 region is CASSPEGQETQYF. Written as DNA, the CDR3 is TGTGCCAGCAGCCCCGAAGGACAAGAGACCCAGTACTTC.

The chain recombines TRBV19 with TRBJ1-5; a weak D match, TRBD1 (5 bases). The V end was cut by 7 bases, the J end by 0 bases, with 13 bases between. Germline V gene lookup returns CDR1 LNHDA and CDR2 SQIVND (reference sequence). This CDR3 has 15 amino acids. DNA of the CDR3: TGTGCCAGTAAAGGTGGGGGTTATAGCAATCAGCCCCAGCATTTT. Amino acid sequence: CASKGGGYSNQPQHF.